What follows are 19 T cell receptor beta chains derived from one specimen sequenced in a study of blood T cell repertoires in COVID-19. Profiled with immunoSEQ multiplex PCR; TCRdb holds only in-frame clones, not every one. Among under 170,000 clones listed, around 90% were seen once. Sample: peripheral blood. These receptors were taken from a woman aged 55-75 years with active or convalescent COVID-19.

The rearrangement uses TRBV7-9 and TRBJ2-1; 7 nucleotides line up with TRBD2. Germline CDR1 is SEHNR and CDR2 is FQNEAQ (reference sequence). V lost 5 bases, J lost 7 bases, and 8 bases stayed unmatched. This CDR3 spans 14 amino acids. The CDR3, as DNA: TGTGCCAGCAGCCCCGGGACTACCTGGAATGAGCAGTTCTTC. It codes for CASSPGTTWNEQFF.

This sequence joins TRBV4-3 and TRBJ2-3, with 7 bases identical to TRBD1. Germline CDR1 is LGHNA and CDR2 is YSLEER. Trimming removed 4 bases from V and 0 bases from J; junction bases left unmatched: 10. This CDR3 has 17 residues. CDR3 sequence: CASSLGTAHISTDTQYF. CDR3 bases: TGCGCCAGCAGCCTGGGGACAGCCCATATCAGCACAGATACGCAGTATTTT.

The rearrangement joins TRBV9 to TRBJ1-6; D gene unclear. V lost 6 bases, J lost 7 bases, and 11 bases lay in between. This CDR3 has 13 residues. Germline V gives CDR1 SGDLS, CDR2 YYNGEE. This CDR3 reads CASKAGGNSPLHF. For the CDR3, the DNA is TGTGCCAGCAAAGCTGGAGGGAATTCACCCCTCCACTTT.

CDR3 protein: CASSTHAGVSYEQYF. CDR3 coding DNA: TGTGCCAGCAGCACACATGCGGGGGTCTCCTACGAGCAGTACTTC. V usage is TRBV9 and J usage is TRBJ2-7; 7 nucleotides agree with TRBD2. The V gene end was trimmed by 4 bases and the J gene end by 0 bases; junction bases not matched to a gene: 7. The CDR3 is 15 residues long. CDR1 and CDR2 (germline): SGDLS, YYNGEE.

This chain connects TRBV19 to TRBJ1-1; D call uncertain. Trimming took 10 bases from V and 1 from J, leaving 7 bases between them. This CDR3 spans 11 amino acids. Germline V gives CDR1 LNHDA, CDR2 SQIVND (reference sequence). The CDR3 sequence: CATFGNTEAFF. CDR3 DNA sequence: TGTGCCACATTCGGGAACACTGAAGCTTTCTTT.

V and J are TRBV24-1 and TRBJ1-1; TRBD1 matches 7 bases. The V gene's germline CDR1 is KGHDR and CDR2 SFDVKD. The CDR3 is made up of 13 amino acids. J lost 3 bases, V lost 4 bases, and 1 base had no gene match. The CDR3 reads CATSDGQDTEAFF. In DNA, the CDR3 is TGTGCCACCAGTGACGGACAGGACACTGAAGCTTTCTTT.

This clone came up many times. The rearrangement uses TRBV7-2 and TRBJ1-3; 9 bases agree with TRBD1. The germline V gene encodes CDR1 SGHTA and CDR2 FQGNSA. The V segment lost 5 bases and the J segment 3 bases; nucleotides outside the gene matches: 5. The CDR3 consists of 15 residues. The DNA for the CDR3 is TGTGCCAGCAGCCACAGGACAGGGGTTGGAAACACCATATATTTT. Translating it yields CASSHRTGVGNTIYF.

This rearrangement joins TRBV6-5 to TRBJ2-7, with D possibly TRBD1 on 5 matching bases. CDR3 length: 15 amino acids. CDR1 and CDR2 (germline): MNHEY, SVGAGI. The V and J ends lost 5 bases and 5 bases respectively, with 19 bases between them. Written as DNA, the CDR3 is TGTGCCAGCAGTCTTCACGTTAGGGGAATCAACGAGCAGTACTTC. Protein sequence: CASSLHVRGINEQYF.

This clone appeared a few times. This chain joins TRBV7-3 and TRBJ1-1; D remains ambiguous. CDR1 and CDR2 from the germline V gene are SGHTA and FQGTGA. Deletions cut 4 bases from V and 1 base from J, with 7 bases between. This CDR3 region has 13 residues. The CDR3 sequence: CASSSSENTEAFF. The CDR3 nucleotides read TGTGCCAGCAGCTCATCAGAGAACACTGAAGCTTTCTTT.

The CDR3, as DNA: TGTGCCAGCAGCGACCGGGAGCGTTTGGGGACCCAGTACTTC. Translated: CASSDRERLGTQYF. The chain employs TRBV7-2 and TRBJ2-5, with D perhaps TRBD2 (6 bases). CDR1 SGHTA and CDR2 FQGNSA come from the germline V gene. Trimming removed 5 bases from V and 7 bases from J, with 17 bases in between. The CDR3 sequence is 14 residues long.

The rearrangement uses TRBV19 and TRBJ1-5; a possible D gene is TRBD1 (5 bases). This CDR3 is built from 17 residues. Per germline, CDR1 LNHDA and CDR2 SQIVND (reference sequence). V gave up 6 bases and J gave up 0 bases, with 18 bases separating them. The CDR3 DNA follows: TGTGCCAGTAGGGATCAGAGACAGTCGTATAGCAATCAGCCCCAGCATTTT. Translated, it gives CASRDQRQSYSNQPQHF.

The V and J genes are TRBV5-8 and TRBJ1-3; perhaps TRBD1 as D (5 bases). The V gene's germline CDR1 is SGHTS and CDR2 YDEGEE. This CDR3 is built from 14 residues. V lost 4 bases and J 2 bases, leaving 10 bases between the germline ends. The CDR3 DNA follows: TGTGCCAGCAGCCCCGGACACACTGGAAACACCATATATTTT. This gives the protein CASSPGHTGNTIYF.

The chain is built from TRBV12-5 and TRBJ2-5; TRBD1 agrees at 7 bases. Germline CDR1 LGHNT, CDR2 FRNRAP. The CDR3 spans 15 residues. The ends lost 1 base at V and 1 base at J; junction bases unmatched: 3. CDR3 nucleotides: TGTGCTAGTGGTTTGGGGGACAGCGTCCAAGAGACCCAGTACTTC. This gives the protein CASGLGDSVQETQYF.

This clone showed up just a few times. The V gene is TRBV7-9, the J gene TRBJ2-3, with TRBD2 identical over 11 bases. Germline loops: CDR1 SEHNR, CDR2 FQNEAQ (reference sequence). V shed 1 base and J 5 bases; nucleotides not matched to a gene: 2. This CDR3 region has 15 residues. The CDR3 sequence is CASSLGLAGLDTQYF. For the CDR3, the DNA is TGTGCCAGCAGCTTAGGACTAGCGGGGTTAGATACGCAGTATTTT.

This clone was observed once. CDR3 sequence (DNA): TGTGCCAGCAGCACCATAGACAGGGTGGGTGGCTACACCTTC. This sequence encodes CASSTIDRVGGYTF. V usage is TRBV9 and J usage is TRBJ1-2; 7 bases are shared with TRBD1. Trimming cost V 4 bases and J 7 bases; bases outside gene matches: 10. From germline, CDR1 is SGDLS and CDR2 YYNGEE. This CDR3 region has 14 residues. Variable domain in full (rest from reference TRBV9 and TRBJ1-2): DSGVTQTPKHLITATGQRVTLRCSPRSGDLSVYWYQQSLDQGLQFLIQYYNGEERAKGNILERFSAQQFPDLHSELNLSSLELGDSALYFCASSTIDRVGGYTFGSGTRLTVV.

The CDR3 sequence: CASSYIYGYTF. CDR3 nucleotide sequence: TGTGCCAGCAGTTATATCTATGGCTACACCTTC. The rearrangement joins TRBV6-2 or TRBV6-3 to TRBJ1-2; D gene ambiguous. Per germline, CDR1 MNHEY and CDR2 SVGEGT. The CDR3 is made up of 11 amino acids. Trimming shortened V by 3 bases and J by 4 bases, and 3 bases separated the two germline ends.

The chain joins TRBV7-2 to TRBJ2-1, with 9 bases identical to TRBD1. V lost 4 bases and J lost 8; bases outside the gene matches: 12. The CDR3 is made up of 16 amino acids. Germline assignment: CDR1 SGHTA and CDR2 FQGNSA. DNA for the CDR3: TGTGCCAGCAGCTCCCTAACGGGACAGGGAGGTTATGAGCAGTTCTTC. It translates to CASSSLTGQGGYEQFF.

V usage is TRBV7-8 and J usage is TRBJ2-7; D call uncertain. The CDR3 sequence is 13 residues long. V was shortened by 0 bases and J by 7 bases, with 10 bases between the two germline ends. Germline loops: CDR1 SGHVS, CDR2 FQNEAQ. The CDR3, as DNA: TGTGCCAGCAGCTTAGCGTTAGCCTGGGAGCAGTACTTC. It specifies CASSLALAWEQYF.

V usage is TRBV3-1 (or the pseudogene TRBV3-2) and J usage is TRBJ2-5, with D possibly matching TRBD1 (6 bases). V dropped 4 bases and J dropped 4 bases, with 16 bases sitting between them. Germline V gene lookup returns CDR1 LGHDT and CDR2 YNNKEL (reference sequence). The CDR3 covers 15 residues. The CDR3 DNA reads as TGTGCCAGCAGCCCCGGGCAGGGGACCCGAGAGACCCAGTACTTC. This codes for CASSPGQGTRETQYF.